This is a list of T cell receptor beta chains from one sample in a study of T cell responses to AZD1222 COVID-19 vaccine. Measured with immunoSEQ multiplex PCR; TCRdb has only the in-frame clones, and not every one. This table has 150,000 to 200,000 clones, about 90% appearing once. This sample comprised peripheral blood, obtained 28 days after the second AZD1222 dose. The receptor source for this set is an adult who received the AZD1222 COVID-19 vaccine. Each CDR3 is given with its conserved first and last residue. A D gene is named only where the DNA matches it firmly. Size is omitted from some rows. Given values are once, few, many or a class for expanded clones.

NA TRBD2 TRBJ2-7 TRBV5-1 TGCGCCAGCAGCCCGGGAGGCGGCTCCTACGAGCAGTACTTC CASSPGGGSYEQYF
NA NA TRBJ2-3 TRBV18 TGTGCCAGCTCCCGGGTGGGAGGTCCCACAGATACGCAGTATTTT CASSRVGGPTDTQYF
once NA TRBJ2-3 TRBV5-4 TGTGCCAGCAGCTTGGATACGGCAGGGGGCACAGATACGCAGTATTTT CASSLDTAGGTDTQYF
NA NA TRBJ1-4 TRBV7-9 TGTGCCAGCAGCCCCCAGCCCGCGAATGAAAAACTGTTTTTT CASSPQPANEKLFF
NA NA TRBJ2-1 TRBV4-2 TGTGCCAGCAGCCAAGTCGTATACGAGAAGGGCTACAATGAGCAGTTCTTC CASSQVVYEKGYNEQFF
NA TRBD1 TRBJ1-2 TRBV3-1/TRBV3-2 TGTGCCAGCACGTTAGACAGGGGCGGCTATGGCTACACCTTC CASTLDRGGYGYTF
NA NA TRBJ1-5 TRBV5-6 TGTGCCAGCAGCTTAGGTTCAACGGCATTAACGGGAAATCAGCCCCAGCATTTT CASSLGSTALTGNQPQHF
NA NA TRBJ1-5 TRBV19 TGTGCCAGTAGCATTGGGGAGAATCAGCCCCAGCATTTT CASSIGENQPQHF
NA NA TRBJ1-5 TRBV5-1 TGCGCCAGCAGCTTGGTCACCGGACGGCCCCAGCATTTT CASSLVTGRPQHF
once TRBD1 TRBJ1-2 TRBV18 TGTGCCAGCTCACCAAGTAGGGGACAGGGGGCGTCTGGCTACACCTTC CASSPSRGQGASGYTF
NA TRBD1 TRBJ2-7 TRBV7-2 TGTGCCAGCAGCTTTAGACAGGGGGGGTACGAGCAGTACTTC CASSFRQGGYEQYF
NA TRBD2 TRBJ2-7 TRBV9 TGTGCCAGCAGCGTAGGGGCGGGAGGGGTCTACGAGCAGTACTTC CASSVGAGGVYEQYF
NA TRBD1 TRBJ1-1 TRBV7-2 TGTGCCAGCAGCTTGGGGACAGCCCCCACTGAAGCTTTCTTT CASSLGTAPTEAFF
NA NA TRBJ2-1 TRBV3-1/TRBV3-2 TGTGCCAGCAGCCCGATCAGCGGGCGATACAATGAGCAGTTCTTC CASSPISGRYNEQFF
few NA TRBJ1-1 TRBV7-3 TGTGCCAGCAGCGCCTGGAAGTCCACTGAAGCTTTCTTT CASSAWKSTEAFF
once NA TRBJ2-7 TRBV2 TGTGCCAGCAGTGGGGACTCGGGGAACGAGCAGTACTTC CASSGDSGNEQYF
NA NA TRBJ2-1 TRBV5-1 TGCGCCAGCACCGGGACGGCCTCCTCGGAGCAGTTCTTC CASTGTASSEQFF
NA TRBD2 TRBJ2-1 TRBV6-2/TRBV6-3 TGTGCCAGCAGTATTACCCCCGGGGTAGCGGGTCCCGAGTTCTTC CASSITPGVAGPEFF
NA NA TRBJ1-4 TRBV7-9 TGTGCCAGCAGCCGTCTTACAACAGGTTTCCGTAATGAAAAACTGTTTTTT CASSRLTTGFRNEKLFF
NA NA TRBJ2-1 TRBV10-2 TGCGCCAGCTGGCTAGGGGCCAACAATGAGCAGTTCTTC CASWLGANNEQFF
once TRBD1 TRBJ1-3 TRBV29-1 TGCAGCGTTGAACCTCGGACAGGGGGCTACAGTTCTGGAAACACCATATATTTT CSVEPRTGGYSSGNTIYF
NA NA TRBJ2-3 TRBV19 TGTGCCAGTAGCTCCGGCGGAGATACGCAGTATTTT CASSSGGDTQYF
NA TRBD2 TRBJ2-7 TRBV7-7 TGTGCTAGCAGCCCCTCAGGGCTAGCGGCCTCCTACGAGCAGTACTTC CASSPSGLAASYEQYF
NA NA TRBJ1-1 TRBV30 TGTGCCTGGAGTGTACAGGGGAACACTGAAGCTTTCTTT CAWSVQGNTEAFF
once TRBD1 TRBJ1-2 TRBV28 TGTGCCAGCAGCAGCACCCCGGGACAGCCCTATGGCTACACCTTC CASSSTPGQPYGYTF
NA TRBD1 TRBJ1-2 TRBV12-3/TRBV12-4 TGTGCCAGCACCATGGGACAGGGGCTTGGCTACACCTTC CASTMGQGLGYTF
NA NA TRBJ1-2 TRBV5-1 TGCGCCAGCAGCTTAGGAGGGAACTATGGCTACACCTTC CASSLGGNYGYTF
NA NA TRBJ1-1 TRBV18 TGTGCCAGCTCTACAGACAGGAACACTGAAGCTTTCTTT CASSTDRNTEAFF
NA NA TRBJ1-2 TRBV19 TGTGCCAGTAGTTTAGACACCTATGGCTACACCTTC CASSLDTYGYTF